Given below is one TCR beta chain in context. Its cognate antigen is unknown. From germline, CDR1 is SQVTM and CDR2 ANQGSEA. V gave up 4 bases and J gave up 0 bases, with 9 bases separating them. The CDR3 covers 13 residues. The data are from a study of T cell responses to AZD1222 COVID-19 vaccine. Clones were read by immunoSEQ multiplex PCR, and TCRdb kept only the in-frame ones, dropping some. There are approximately 140,000 clones in the sample; 80% to 95% occur only once, and around 2.9% lies in the top ten. The study, taken as a whole, reports: Clonal diversity was possibly underestimated, and the donors were mostly white British, with more females. Just a handful of AZD1222 recipients were seropositive at baseline. The repertoires were collected only after the peak T cell response. At 160-218 and 743-854, vaccine-associated CD4 TCRs were dominant, and they spanned spike.

This specimen consisted of peripheral blood, obtained 28 days after the second AZD1222 dose. The clonotype originates from an adult who received the AZD1222 COVID-19 vaccine. This chain links TRBV29-1 with TRBJ1-1; D ambiguous. The DNA of the CDR3 is TGCAGCGTTGGGCAGAAGATGAACACTGAAGCTTTCTTT. It specifies CSVGQKMNTEAFF.